This T cell receptor beta chain was captured by sequencing in a study of molecular identifiers for immune sequencing clone quantification. In its sample, this clonotype was seen many times. The antigen is not known. The CDR3 contains 17 residues. The V segment lost 6 bases and the J segment 0 bases; nucleotides outside the gene matches: 12. Germline V gene data show CDR1 as ENHRY and CDR2 as SYGVKD. Bulk TCR library preparation followed previously described methods with listed TCR primers. TCRdb redid the calling of the PCR reads with MiXCR, one entry per CDR3 protein. The table shows some 96,000 distinct CDR3 sequences, with around 24% occurring only once. Study results and limitations: Clonotypes surpassing 20 RNA copies contained over 98% of effector molecules, versus under 1% in naive cells.

Naive CD8 library inputs spanned 20,000 to 1,000,000 sorted cells and 10%, 30% or 50% RNA. Naive CD8 T cells, phenotype CD8+CD4-CCR7+CD45RA+, were sorted. The specimen sequenced was naive CD8+ T cells from blood, with Jurkat cell RNA spiked in. Stated subset: FACS-sorted CD8+CD4-CCR7+CD45RA+ naive T cells. The chain couples TRBV10-3 to TRBJ2-3; 7 bases are a match to TRBD2. This TCR was recovered from a human donor in good health. Some libraries in this study had Jurkat cell RNA spiked in. In DNA, the CDR3 is TGTGCCATCAGGGAGAGCCTGGGGGGGGTAAGCACAGATACGCAGTATTTT. It yields the protein CAIRESLGGVSTDTQYF.